What follows are 11 T cell receptor beta chains derived from one specimen sequenced in a study of shared clonotypes between healthy human individuals. Sequencing used immunoSEQ multiplex PCR; TCRdb keeps in-frame clones, though not all of them. The table has approximately 1.4 million clones, around 98% seen once; the top ten hold about 0.45%. The sample comprised naive CD4+ T cells sorted from blood. Subset indicated: CD45RA+ positively selected. Receptor source: a man younger than 40 in good health.

The chain is built from TRBV28 and TRBJ1-2; 7 nucleotides match TRBD1. Trimming at V came to 5 bases and at J to 8 bases, leaving 11 bases not matched to a gene. Germline-derived CDR1 and CDR2 are MDHEN and SYDVKM. This CDR3 region has 14 residues. The CDR3 DNA follows: TGTGCCAGCAGTCCGGGACAGATGCCCCCAGGCTACACCTTC. Translated: CASSPGQMPPGYTF.

The genes are TRBV30 and TRBJ2-3, with D hard to call. CDR3 size: 15 residues. Germline V CDR1 and CDR2: GTSNPN, SVGIG (reference sequence). Trimming took off 3 bases at V and 2 bases at J, with 15 bases between the two ends. The CDR3 region is CAWRQTGLPTDTQYF. Here the CDR3 DNA reads TGTGCCTGGAGACAGACTGGGCTCCCCACAGATACGCAGTATTTT.

The V call is TRBV9, the J call TRBJ2-5; tentative D call: TRBD2 (6 bases). Trimming removed 0 bases from V and 5 bases from J, with 14 bases in between. The CDR3 spans 15 residues. CDR1 is SGDLS and CDR2 is YYNGEE in the germline V gene. In nucleotides, the CDR3 is TGTGCCAGCAGCGTAGGCGGAGGGCCGACCGAGACCCAGTACTTC. Translating it yields CASSVGGGPTETQYF.

The rearrangement links TRBV7-9 to TRBJ2-5; no definite D call. Germline lookup yields CDR1 SEHNR and CDR2 FQNEAQ (reference sequence). V shed 5 bases and J shed 5 bases, with 9 bases lying between them. CDR3 size: 12 residues. In nucleotides, the CDR3 is TGTGCCAGCAGCAACCCCGGGGAGACCCAGTACTTC. Translated: CASSNPGETQYF.

This clone appeared once. Other nucleotide sequences in the sample specify the same CDR3. The chain carries TRBV28 and TRBJ2-2; D unresolved. Germline V gene lookup returns CDR1 MDHEN and CDR2 SYDVKM. The CDR3 sequence is 12 residues long. Trimming took 3 bases from V and 4 from J, leaving 3 bases between them. As DNA, the CDR3 is TGTGCCAGCAGTTTGAGCACCGGGGAGCTGTTTTTT. Its protein product is CASSLSTGELFF. Based on the CDR3 plus reference TRBV28 and TRBJ2-2, the full variable domain is DVKVTQSSRYLVKRTGEKVFLECVQDMDHENMFWYRQDPGLGLRLIYFSYDVKMKEKGDIPEGYSVSREKKERFSLILESASTNQTSMYLCASSLSTGELFFGEGSRLTVL.

This clone was seen only once. The chain has TRBV19 and TRBJ1-1, with a tentative D call TRBD1 (5 bases). CDR3 length equals 15 residues. V was pared by 7 bases and J by 0 bases, with 15 bases between. Germline V CDR1 and CDR2: LNHDA, SQIVND (reference sequence). In nucleotides, the CDR3 is TGTGCCAGTACTCCGGGACTTATCATGAACACTGAAGCTTTCTTT. Translating it yields CASTPGLIMNTEAFF.

CDR3 sequence: CASRSAGAGGTDTQYF. The CDR3 nucleotides are TGTGCCAGCAGGTCAGCGGGAGCTGGGGGCACAGATACGCAGTATTTT. The V call is TRBV5-4, the J call TRBJ2-3, with 8 bases fitting TRBD2. After removal of 5 bases from V and 1 base from J, the junction contained 9 bases not matched to a gene. Germline V gene sequence: CDR1 SGHNT, CDR2 YYREEE (reference sequence). The CDR3 has 16 residues.

The V call is TRBV10-1, the J call TRBJ2-1, with TRBD2 matching over 8 bases. Losses at the gene ends were 0 bases for V and 2 bases for J; bases not matched to a gene: 3. Per the germline V gene, CDR1 is WNHNN and CDR2 is SYGVQD (reference sequence). The CDR3 contains 16 residues. The CDR3 here is CASSESRGVAYNEQFF. CDR3 coding DNA: TGCGCCAGCAGTGAGTCGCGGGGGGTGGCCTACAATGAGCAGTTCTTC.

The CDR3 sequence is CASSLVGREGHNEQFF. The CDR3, as DNA: TGTGCCAGCAGCTTAGTTGGGCGGGAGGGCCACAATGAGCAGTTCTTC. The chain recombines TRBV7-9 with TRBJ2-1; TRBD2 matches at 9 bases. Germline lookup yields CDR1 SEHNR and CDR2 FQNEAQ (reference sequence). V shed 1 base, J shed 5 bases, and the junction held 6 bases outside the gene matches. This CDR3 has 16 residues.

This clone was found once. The rearrangement links TRBV27 to TRBJ2-1, with 11 bases lining up with TRBD2. The CDR3 consists of 16 residues. The J segment lost 7 bases and the V segment lost 8 bases, leaving 13 bases of the junction unmatched. The germline V gene encodes CDR1 MNHEY and CDR2 SMNVEV (reference sequence). Here the CDR3 reads CASGRETSGKGNEQFF. The CDR3, as DNA: TGTGCCAGCGGACGAGAGACTAGCGGGAAAGGTAATGAGCAGTTCTTC.

The J gene is TRBJ2-1, the V gene TRBV11-3; TRBD2 agrees at 7 bases. CDR1 is SGHNT, CDR2 YENEEA, per germline. V shed 5 bases, J shed 1 base, and the junction held 17 bases outside the gene matches. CDR3 length: 19 amino acids. The CDR3 loop is CASSVYGTRQRGSYNEQFF. DNA of the CDR3: TGTGCCAGCAGCGTCTATGGGACGAGACAGCGGGGTTCCTACAATGAGCAGTTCTTC.